This T cell receptor (beta chain) was recorded in a study of cytomegalovirus exposure and HLA in healthy donors. Study observations and caveats: V- and J-gene trimming in TCR beta was tied to a missense DCLRE1C variant by an analysis performed later.

This clone was seen a few times. What it recognizes is unknown. Germline CDR1 reads SGHRS; CDR2 reads YFSETQ. The V segment lost 6 bases and the J segment 5 bases; nucleotides outside the gene matches: 8. This CDR3 has 13 residues. PCR employed 60 Vbeta and 13 Jbeta primers. The repertoire was sequenced with immunoSEQ multiplex PCR; TCRdb's copy has only in-frame clones and lacks some. Of about 120,000 clones in the sample, 82% were seen once. This receptor was identified in a woman aged 18-29 years in good health and CMV-seronegative. The rearrangement links TRBV5-1 to TRBJ2-7, with 7 positions matching TRBD1. Sequenced: PBMCs. For the CDR3, the DNA is TGCGCCAGCAACCCGACAGGGTCTGACGAGCAGTACTTC. This translates into CASNPTGSDEQYF.